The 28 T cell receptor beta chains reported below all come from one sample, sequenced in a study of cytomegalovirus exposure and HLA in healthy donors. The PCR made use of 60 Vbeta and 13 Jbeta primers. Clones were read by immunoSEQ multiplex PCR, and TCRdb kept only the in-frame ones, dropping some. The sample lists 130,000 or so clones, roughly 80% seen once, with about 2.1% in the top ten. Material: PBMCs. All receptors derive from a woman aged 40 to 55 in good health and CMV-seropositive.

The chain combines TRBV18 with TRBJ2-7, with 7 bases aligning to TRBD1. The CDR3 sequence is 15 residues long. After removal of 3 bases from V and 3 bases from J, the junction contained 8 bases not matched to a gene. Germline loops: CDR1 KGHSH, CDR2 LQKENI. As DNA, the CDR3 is TGTGCCAGCTCACCCAACAGGGGCCCAATCTACGAGCAGTACTTC. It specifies CASSPNRGPIYEQYF.

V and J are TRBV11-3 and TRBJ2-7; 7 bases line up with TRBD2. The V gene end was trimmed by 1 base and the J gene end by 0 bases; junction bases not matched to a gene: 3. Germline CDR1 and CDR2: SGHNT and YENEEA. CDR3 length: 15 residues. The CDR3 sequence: CASSLGRGSSYEQYF. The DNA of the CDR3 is TGTGCCAGCAGCTTAGGGCGGGGGAGCTCCTACGAGCAGTACTTC.

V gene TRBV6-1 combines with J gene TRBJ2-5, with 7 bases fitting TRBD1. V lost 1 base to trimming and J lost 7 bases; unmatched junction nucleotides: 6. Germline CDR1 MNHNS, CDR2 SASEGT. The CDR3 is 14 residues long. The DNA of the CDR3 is TGTGCCAGCAGTGAAGGGGACAGTCGATGGACCCAGTACTTC. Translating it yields CASSEGDSRWTQYF.

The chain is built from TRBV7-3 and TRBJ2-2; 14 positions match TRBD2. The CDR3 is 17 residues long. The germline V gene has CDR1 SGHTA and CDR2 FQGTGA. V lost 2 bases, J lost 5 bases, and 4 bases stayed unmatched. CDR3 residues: CASSLGTSGSKTGELFF. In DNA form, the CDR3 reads TGTGCCAGCAGCTTAGGGACTAGCGGGAGTAAGACCGGGGAGCTGTTTTTT.

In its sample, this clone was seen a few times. The CDR3 sequence is CASSLGTDTNTGELFF. The DNA of the CDR3 is TGCGCCAGCAGCTTGGGGACAGACACGAACACCGGGGAGCTGTTTTTT. The chain uses TRBV5-1 and TRBJ2-2; possible D gene TRBD1, 6 bases. CDR3 size: 16 residues. Germline V gene lookup returns CDR1 SGHRS and CDR2 YFSETQ. V dropped 0 bases and J dropped 0 bases, with 9 bases sitting between them.

In DNA, the CDR3 is TGTGCCAGCTCACCACCCACAGGGATCTCCTACGAGCAGTACTTC. This sequence encodes CASSPPTGISYEQYF. The chain recombines TRBV18 with TRBJ2-7, with D possibly matching TRBD1 (6 bases). CDR1 and CDR2 (germline): KGHSH, LQKENI. There are 15 residues in the CDR3. Trimming shortened V by 0 bases and J by 0 bases, and 9 bases separated the two germline ends.

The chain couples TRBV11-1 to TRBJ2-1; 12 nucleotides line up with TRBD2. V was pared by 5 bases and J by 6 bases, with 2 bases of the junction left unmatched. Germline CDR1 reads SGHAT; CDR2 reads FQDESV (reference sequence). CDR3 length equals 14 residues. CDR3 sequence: CASSPTSGSNEQFF. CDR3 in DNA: TGTGCCAGCAGCCCGACTAGCGGGAGCAATGAGCAGTTCTTC.

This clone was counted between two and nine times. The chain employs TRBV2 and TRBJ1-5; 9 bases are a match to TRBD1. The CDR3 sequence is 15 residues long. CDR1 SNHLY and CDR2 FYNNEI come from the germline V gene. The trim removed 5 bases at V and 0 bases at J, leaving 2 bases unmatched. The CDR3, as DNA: TGTGCCAGCAGTTTACAGGGGGCTAGCAATCAGCCCCAGCATTTT. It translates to CASSLQGASNQPQHF.

The CDR3 nucleotides are TGCGCCAGCAGCCACAGGGCGAATGAGCAGTTCTTC. Its translation is CASSHRANEQFF. The chain has TRBV10-1 and TRBJ2-1; a weak D match, TRBD1 (6 bases). From germline, CDR1 is WNHNN and CDR2 SYGVQD (reference sequence). The CDR3 is 12 amino acids. Trimming took 6 bases from V and 7 from J, leaving 10 bases between them.

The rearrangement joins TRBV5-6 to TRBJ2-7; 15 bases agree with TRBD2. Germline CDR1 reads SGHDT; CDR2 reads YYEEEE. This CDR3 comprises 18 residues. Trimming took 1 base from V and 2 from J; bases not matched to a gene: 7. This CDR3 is CASSLYGLAGGPAYEQYF. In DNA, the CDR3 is TGTGCCAGCAGCTTGTACGGACTAGCGGGGGGGCCCGCCTACGAGCAGTACTTC.

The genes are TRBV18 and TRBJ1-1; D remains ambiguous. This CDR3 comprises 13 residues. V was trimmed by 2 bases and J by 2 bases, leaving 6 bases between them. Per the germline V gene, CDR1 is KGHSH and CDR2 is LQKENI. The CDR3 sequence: CASSPSKNTEAFF. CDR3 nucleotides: TGTGCCAGCTCACCATCCAAAAACACTGAAGCTTTCTTT.

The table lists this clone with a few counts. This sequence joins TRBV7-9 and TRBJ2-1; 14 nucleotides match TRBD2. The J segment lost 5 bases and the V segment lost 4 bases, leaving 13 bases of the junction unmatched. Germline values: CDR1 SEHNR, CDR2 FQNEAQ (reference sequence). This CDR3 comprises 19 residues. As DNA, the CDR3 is TGTGCCAGCAGCTACTGGACTAGCGGGAGGCCGGGGGGGAACAATGAGCAGTTCTTC. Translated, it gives CASSYWTSGRPGGNNEQFF.

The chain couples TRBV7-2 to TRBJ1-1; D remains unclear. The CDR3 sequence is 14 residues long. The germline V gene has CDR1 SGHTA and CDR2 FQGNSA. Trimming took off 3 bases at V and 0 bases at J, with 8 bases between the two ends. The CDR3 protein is CASSFGSLNTEAFF. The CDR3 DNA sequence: TGTGCCAGCAGCTTTGGCAGTTTGAACACTGAAGCTTTCTTT.

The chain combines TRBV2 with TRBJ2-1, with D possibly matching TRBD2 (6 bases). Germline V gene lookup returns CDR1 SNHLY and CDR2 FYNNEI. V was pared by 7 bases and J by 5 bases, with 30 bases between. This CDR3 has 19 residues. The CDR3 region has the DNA TGTGCCAGCATTGGGGGAGACGTGCTGGGACTTCCTTCCGACAATGAGCAGTTCTTC. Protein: CASIGGDVLGLPSDNEQFF. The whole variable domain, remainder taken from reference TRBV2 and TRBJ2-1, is EPEVTQTPSHQVTQMGQEVILRCVPISNHLYFYWYRQILGQKVEFLVSFYNNEISEKSEIFDDQFSVERPDGSNFTLKIRSTKLEDSAMYFCASIGGDVLGLPSDNEQFFGPGTRLTVL.

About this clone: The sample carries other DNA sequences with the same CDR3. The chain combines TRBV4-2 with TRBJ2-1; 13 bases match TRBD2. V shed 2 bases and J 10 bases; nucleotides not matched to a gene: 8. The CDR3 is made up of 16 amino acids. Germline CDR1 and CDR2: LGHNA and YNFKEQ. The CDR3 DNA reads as TGTGCCAGCAGCCAACCGGGACTAGCGGGGTTCGGCGAGCAGTTCTTC. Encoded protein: CASSQPGLAGFGEQFF.

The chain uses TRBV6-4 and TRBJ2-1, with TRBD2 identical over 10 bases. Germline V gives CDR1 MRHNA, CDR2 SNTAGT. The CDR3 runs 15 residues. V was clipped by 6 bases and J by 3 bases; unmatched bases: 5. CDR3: CASSPLAGDYNEQFF. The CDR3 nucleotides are TGTGCCAGCAGCCCTCTAGCGGGAGACTACAATGAGCAGTTCTTC.

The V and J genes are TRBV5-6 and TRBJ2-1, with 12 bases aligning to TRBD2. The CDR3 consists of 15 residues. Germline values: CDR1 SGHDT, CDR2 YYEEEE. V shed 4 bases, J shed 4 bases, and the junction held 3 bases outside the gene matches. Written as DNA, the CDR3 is TGTGCCAGCAGCCTCGGGACTAGCGGGTACAATGAGCAGTTCTTC. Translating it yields CASSLGTSGYNEQFF.

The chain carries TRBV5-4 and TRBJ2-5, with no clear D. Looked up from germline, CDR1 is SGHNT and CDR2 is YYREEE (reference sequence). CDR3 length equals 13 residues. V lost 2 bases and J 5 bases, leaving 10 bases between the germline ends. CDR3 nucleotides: TGTGCCAGCAGCTTTGGCGGCCGGGAGACCCAGTACTTC. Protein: CASSFGGRETQYF.

This chain's CDR3 is CASSQGRGATNEKLFF. Here the CDR3 DNA reads TGCGCCAGCAGCCAAGGTCGGGGTGCAACTAATGAAAAACTGTTTTTT. The gene calls are TRBV4-3 and TRBJ1-4; no clear D gene. This CDR3 spans 16 amino acids. V dropped 1 base and J dropped 0 bases, with 9 bases sitting between them. In germline, CDR1 is LGHNA, CDR2 YSLEER.

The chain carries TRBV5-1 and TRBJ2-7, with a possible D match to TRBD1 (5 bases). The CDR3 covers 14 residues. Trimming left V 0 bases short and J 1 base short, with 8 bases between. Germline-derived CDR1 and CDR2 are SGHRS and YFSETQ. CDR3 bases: TGCGCCAGCAGCTTGGACAGGAATTCCTACGAGCAGTACTTC. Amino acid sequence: CASSLDRNSYEQYF.

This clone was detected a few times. The CDR3 DNA sequence: TGTGCCAGCAGCTCGCATGGGGGGTCAGGGTCTGAAAAACTGTTTTTT. The encoded protein is CASSSHGGSGSEKLFF. This chain links TRBV5-6 with TRBJ1-4; D is perhaps TRBD1 (5 bases). There are 16 residues in the CDR3. The germline V gene encodes CDR1 SGHDT and CDR2 YYEEEE. V was clipped by 3 bases and J by 7 bases, with 19 bases between them.

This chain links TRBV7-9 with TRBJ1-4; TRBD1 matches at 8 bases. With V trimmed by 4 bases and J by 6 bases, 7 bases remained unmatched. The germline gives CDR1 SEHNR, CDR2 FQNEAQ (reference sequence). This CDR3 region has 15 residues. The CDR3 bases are TGTGCCAGCAGCTCCCGGGACAGGCCTTATGAAAAACTGTTTTTT. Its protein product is CASSSRDRPYEKLFF.

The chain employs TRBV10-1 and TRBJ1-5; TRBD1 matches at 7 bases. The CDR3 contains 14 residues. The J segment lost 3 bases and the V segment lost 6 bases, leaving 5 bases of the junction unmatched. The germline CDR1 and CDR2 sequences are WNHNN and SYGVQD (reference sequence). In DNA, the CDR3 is TGCGCCAGCAGAGGGACAGTACTCAATCAGCCCCAGCATTTT. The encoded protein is CASRGTVLNQPQHF.

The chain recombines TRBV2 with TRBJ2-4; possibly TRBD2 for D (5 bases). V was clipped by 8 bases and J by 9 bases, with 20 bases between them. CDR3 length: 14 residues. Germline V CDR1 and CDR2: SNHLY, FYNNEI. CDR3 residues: CASRDGDAARIQYF. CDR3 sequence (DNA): TGTGCCAGCCGCGACGGGGATGCGGCACGCATTCAGTACTTC.

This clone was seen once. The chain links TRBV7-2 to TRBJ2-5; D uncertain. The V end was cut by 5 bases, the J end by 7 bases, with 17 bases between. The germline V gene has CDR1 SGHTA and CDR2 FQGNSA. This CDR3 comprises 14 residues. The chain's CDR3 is CASSQSAITGTQYF. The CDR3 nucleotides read TGTGCCAGCAGCCAAAGTGCAATAACGGGGACCCAGTACTTC.

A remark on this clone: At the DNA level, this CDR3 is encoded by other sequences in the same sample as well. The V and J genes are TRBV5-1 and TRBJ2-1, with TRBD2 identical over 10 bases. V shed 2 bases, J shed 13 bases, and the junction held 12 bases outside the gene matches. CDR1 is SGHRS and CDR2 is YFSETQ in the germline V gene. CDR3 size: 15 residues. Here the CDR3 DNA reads TGCGCCAGCAGCTTACAGGGTACTAGCGGGACAAACCAGTTCTTC. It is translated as CASSLQGTSGTNQFF.

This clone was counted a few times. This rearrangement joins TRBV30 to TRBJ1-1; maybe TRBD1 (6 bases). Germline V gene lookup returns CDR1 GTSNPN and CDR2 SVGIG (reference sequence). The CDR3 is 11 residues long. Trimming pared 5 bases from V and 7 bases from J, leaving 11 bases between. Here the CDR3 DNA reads TGTGCCTGGGAGAGGACAGATGAAGCTTTCTTT. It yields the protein CAWERTDEAFF. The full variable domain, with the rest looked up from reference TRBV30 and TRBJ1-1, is SQTIHQWPATLVQPVGSPLSLECTVEGTSNPNLYWYRQAAGRGLQLLFYSVGIGQISSEVPQNLSASRPQDRQFILSSKKLLLSDSGFYLCAWERTDEAFFGQGTRLTVV.

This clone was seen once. The CDR3 loop reads CASSLGQDRYF. CDR3 DNA sequence: TGTGCCAGCAGCTTGGGGCAGGATCGATATTTT. The chain uses TRBV5-4 and TRBJ1-3, with D unclear. Looked up from germline, CDR1 is SGHNT and CDR2 is YYREEE (reference sequence). The CDR3 length is 11 residues. The ends were cut back, 0 bases at V and 15 bases at J, with 10 bases in the middle.